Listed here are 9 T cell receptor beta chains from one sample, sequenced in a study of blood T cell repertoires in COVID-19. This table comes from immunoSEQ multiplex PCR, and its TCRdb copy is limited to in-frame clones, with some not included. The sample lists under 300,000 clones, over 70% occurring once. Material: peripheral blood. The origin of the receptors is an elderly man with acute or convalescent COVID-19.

The CDR3 loop reads CASSLGASGKDNEQFF. The CDR3 DNA reads as TGTGCCAGCAGCTTGGGGGCTAGCGGGAAGGACAATGAGCAGTTCTTC. This sequence joins TRBV7-8 and TRBJ2-1; 9 positions match TRBD2. Germline V gives CDR1 SGHVS, CDR2 FQNEAQ. The CDR3 is 16 residues long. Losses at the gene ends were 3 bases for V and 5 bases for J; bases not matched to a gene: 8.

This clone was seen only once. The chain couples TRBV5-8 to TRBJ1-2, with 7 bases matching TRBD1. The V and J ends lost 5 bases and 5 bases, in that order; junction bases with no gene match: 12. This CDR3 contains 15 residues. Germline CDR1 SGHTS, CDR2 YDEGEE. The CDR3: CASRVDRPIPYGYTF. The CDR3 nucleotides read TGTGCCAGCAGAGTGGACAGGCCAATACCATATGGCTACACCTTC.

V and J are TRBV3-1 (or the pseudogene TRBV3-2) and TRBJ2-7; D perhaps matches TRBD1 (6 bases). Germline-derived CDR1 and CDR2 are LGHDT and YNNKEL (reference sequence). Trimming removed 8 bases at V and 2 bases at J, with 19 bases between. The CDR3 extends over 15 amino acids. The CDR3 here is CASGGLSTGTYEQYF. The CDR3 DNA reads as TGTGCCAGCGGCGGGCTTTCGACAGGAACCTACGAGCAGTACTTC.

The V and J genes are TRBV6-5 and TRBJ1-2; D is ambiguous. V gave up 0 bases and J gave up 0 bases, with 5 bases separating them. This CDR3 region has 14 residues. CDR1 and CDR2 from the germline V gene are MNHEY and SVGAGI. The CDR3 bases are TGTGCCAGCAGTTACTCGGCACCTAACTATGGCTACACCTTC. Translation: CASSYSAPNYGYTF.

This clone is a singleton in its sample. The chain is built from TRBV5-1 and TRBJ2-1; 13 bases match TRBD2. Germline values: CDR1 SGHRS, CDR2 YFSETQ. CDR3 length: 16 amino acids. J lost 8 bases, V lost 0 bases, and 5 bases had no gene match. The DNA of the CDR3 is TGCGCCAGCAGCTTGGATCCGGGACTAGCGGGGTATGAGCAGTTCTTC. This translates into CASSLDPGLAGYEQFF.

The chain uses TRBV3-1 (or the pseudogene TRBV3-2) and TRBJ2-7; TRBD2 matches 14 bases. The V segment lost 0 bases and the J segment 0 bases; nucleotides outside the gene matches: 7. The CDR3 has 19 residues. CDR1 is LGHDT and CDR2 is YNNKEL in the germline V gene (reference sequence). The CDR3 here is CASSQDLIGTSGSSYEQYF. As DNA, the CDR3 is TGTGCCAGCAGCCAAGACCTAATTGGGACTAGCGGGAGCTCCTACGAGCAGTACTTC.

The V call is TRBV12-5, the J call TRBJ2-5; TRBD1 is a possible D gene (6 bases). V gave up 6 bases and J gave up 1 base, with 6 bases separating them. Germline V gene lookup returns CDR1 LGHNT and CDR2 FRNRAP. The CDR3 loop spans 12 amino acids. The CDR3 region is CASGGAQETQYF. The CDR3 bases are TGTGCTAGTGGGGGGGCCCAAGAGACCCAGTACTTC. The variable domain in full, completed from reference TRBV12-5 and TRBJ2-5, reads DARVTQTPRHKVTEMGQEVTMRCQPILGHNTVFWYRQTMMQGLELLAYFRNRAPLDDSGMPKDRFSAEMPDATLATLKIQPSEPRDSAVYFCASGGAQETQYFGPGTRLLVL.

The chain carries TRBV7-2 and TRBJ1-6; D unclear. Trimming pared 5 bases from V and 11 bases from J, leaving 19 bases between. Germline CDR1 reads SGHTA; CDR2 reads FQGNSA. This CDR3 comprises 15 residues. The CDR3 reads CASSTRVLQSTPLHF. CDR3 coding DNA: TGTGCCAGCAGCACACGGGTCCTCCAATCCACACCCCTCCACTTT. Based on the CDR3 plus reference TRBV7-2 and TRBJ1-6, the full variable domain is GAGVSQSPSNKVTEKGKDVELRCDPISGHTALYWYRQSLGQGLEFLIYFQGNSAPDKSGLPSDRFSAERTGGSVSTLTIQRTQQEDSAVYLCASSTRVLQSTPLHFGNGTRLTVT.

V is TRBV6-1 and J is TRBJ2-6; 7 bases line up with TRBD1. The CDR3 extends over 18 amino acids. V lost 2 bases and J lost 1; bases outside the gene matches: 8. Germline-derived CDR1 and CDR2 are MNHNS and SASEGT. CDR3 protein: CASSEINRGISGANVLTF. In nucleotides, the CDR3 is TGTGCCAGCAGTGAAATCAACAGGGGAATATCTGGGGCCAACGTCCTGACTTTC.